One and the same sample provided the 5 T cell receptor beta chains below, sequenced in a study of cytomegalovirus exposure and HLA in healthy donors. Use of 60 Vbeta and 13 Jbeta primers characterized the PCR. Generated by immunoSEQ multiplex PCR, the TCRdb table keeps only in-frame clones and is missing some. The table includes some 71,000 clones, approximately 70% detected once. The sample taken for sequencing was PBMCs. The receptors were sampled from a woman aged 45 to 65 in good health and CMV-seropositive.

J is TRBJ1-5 and V is TRBV27; D is ambiguous. CDR1 is MNHEY and CDR2 is SMNVEV in the germline V gene (reference sequence). The CDR3 loop spans 12 amino acids. Trimming cost V 8 bases and J 2 bases, with 7 bases left between them. The CDR3 is CASREGNQPQHF. CDR3 nucleotide sequence: TGTGCCAGCCGGGAGGGCAATCAGCCCCAGCATTTT.

CDR3 protein: CASSFLSGLTGELFF. CDR3 sequence (DNA): TGTGCCAGCAGCTTCTTGAGCGGCCTCACCGGGGAGCTGTTTTTT. The J gene is TRBJ2-2, the V gene TRBV5-6; a weak D match, TRBD2 (5 bases). V lost 2 bases to trimming and J lost 4 bases, with 12 bases between them. Germline CDR1 and CDR2: SGHDT and YYEEEE. The CDR3 length is 15 residues.

The chain couples TRBV6-1 to TRBJ2-7, with D possibly TRBD2 on 6 matching bases. Germline V gene data show CDR1 as MNHNS and CDR2 as SASEGT. This CDR3 spans 16 amino acids. Trimming removed 4 bases from V and 6 bases from J, with 22 bases in between. The CDR3 coding sequence is TGTGCCAGCAGTGGCAACCTAGGGAGGACCGGAAGCGAGCAGTACTTC. Translation: CASSGNLGRTGSEQYF.

This clone has just a few counts. The gene calls are TRBV6-1 and TRBJ2-7; D remains unclear. The CDR3 is 12 amino acids. The germline V and J ends were trimmed by 5 bases and 3 bases, with 8 bases remaining between them. Germline V lookup: CDR1 MNHNS, CDR2 SASEGT. DNA of the CDR3: TGTGCCAGCAGTCCCGCTATCTACGAGCAGTACTTC. It yields the protein CASSPAIYEQYF.

The V and J genes are TRBV5-6 and TRBJ1-2, with 8 bases that match TRBD1. The trim removed 3 bases at V and 6 bases at J, leaving 7 bases unmatched. CDR1 is SGHDT and CDR2 is YYEEEE in the germline V gene. The CDR3 has 14 amino acids. CDR3 in amino acids: CASSSTRGLDGYTF. CDR3 sequence (DNA): TGTGCCAGCAGCTCCACCAGGGGGCTTGATGGCTACACCTTC.